Each of the 20 T cell receptor beta chains below was sequenced from the same sample in a study of T cells after yellow fever vaccination. Each CDR3 protein gets one entry after TCRdb re-called the 5' RACE reads with MiXCR. The sample gives under 550,000 distinct CDR3 sequences, 20% to 25% of which show up once; around 17% is in the top ten. The sample was PBMCs, taken roughly 20 days after the first yellow fever vaccination. The receptor set was obtained from a man between 18 and 29 years old who received the YFV17D yellow fever vaccine.

V and J are TRBV7-8 and TRBJ2-7, with 9 bases aligning to TRBD1. Germline V lookup: CDR1 SGHVS, CDR2 FQNEAQ. The V and J ends lost 1 base and 1 base, in that order; junction bases with no gene match: 5. The CDR3 extends over 16 amino acids. The CDR3 sequence is CASSLVSGQGSYEQYV. The CDR3 nucleotides read TGTGCCAGCAGCTTAGTTTCGGGACAGGGTTCCTACGAGCAGTACGTC.

The chain carries TRBV4-2 and TRBJ2-1, with D hard to call. The CDR3 length is 14 residues. The germline V and J ends were trimmed by 0 bases and 12 bases, with 15 bases remaining between them. From germline, CDR1 is LGHNA and CDR2 YNFKEQ. CDR3 region: CASSQEGSRAGQFF. DNA of the CDR3: TGTGCCAGCAGCCAAGAGGGGTCTCGTGCAGGGCAGTTCTTC.

This clonotype turned up a few times. This chain joins TRBV6-6 and TRBJ2-1; TRBD1 aligns across 7 bases. The V segment lost 5 bases and the J segment 11 bases; nucleotides outside the gene matches: 9. The CDR3 is made up of 13 amino acids. CDR1 is MNHNY and CDR2 is SVGAGI in the germline V gene (reference sequence). CDR3: CASSRETGRQQFF. CDR3 DNA sequence: TGTGCCAGCAGTCGAGAGACAGGGAGACAGCAGTTCTTC.

This chain links TRBV15 with TRBJ2-3, with TRBD2 matching over 8 bases. Germline values: CDR1 LNHNV, CDR2 YYDKDF (reference sequence). This CDR3 has 15 amino acids. The V segment lost 6 bases and the J segment 1 base; nucleotides outside the gene matches: 6. The CDR3 sequence: CATSHYGGGTDTQYF. The CDR3 nucleotides read TGTGCCACCAGTCATTACGGGGGGGGCACAGATACGCAGTATTTT.

This clonotype was recorded a few times. The V and J genes are TRBV12-3 or TRBV12-4 and TRBJ2-3; TRBD1 matches at 8 bases. This CDR3 spans 15 amino acids. With V trimmed by 8 bases and J by 2 bases, 9 bases remained unmatched. The CDR3 sequence: CASGIRGLDTDTQYF. The CDR3 coding sequence is TGTGCCAGCGGAATCAGGGGGCTTGACACAGATACGCAGTATTTT.

CDR3 coding DNA: TGTGCCAGCAGCTTCCACTTGTCCTACGAGCAGTACGTC. Translating it yields CASSFHLSYEQYV. The chain has TRBV5-5 and TRBJ2-7; D is undetermined. From germline, CDR1 is SGHKS and CDR2 YYEKEE (reference sequence). This CDR3 region has 13 residues. Trimming stripped 2 bases from V and 1 base from J, with 7 bases between.

V gene TRBV5-6 combines with J gene TRBJ2-1; 10 bases agree with TRBD1. The CDR3 is 14 amino acids. The germline CDR1 and CDR2 sequences are SGHDT and YYEEEE. V dropped 0 bases and J dropped 8; count of bases not matched to a gene: 2. The CDR3: CASSLGQGAYEQFF. CDR3 bases: TGTGCCAGCAGCTTGGGACAGGGGGCGTATGAGCAGTTCTTC.

Only a few counts were recorded for this clonotype. The chain employs TRBV12-3 or TRBV12-4 and TRBJ1-4; tentative D call: TRBD1 (5 bases). V shed 5 bases and J shed 5 bases, with 12 bases lying between them. This CDR3 is 14 amino acids long. This CDR3 is CASSPRQGNEKLFF. CDR3 sequence (DNA): TGTGCCAGCAGTCCCCGGCAGGGAAATGAAAAACTGTTTTTT.

This clonotype turned up a few times. This sequence joins TRBV12-5 and TRBJ2-7, with D unresolved. This CDR3 has 14 amino acids. Trimming took off 1 base at V and 4 bases at J, with 11 bases between the two ends. Germline V gene sequence: CDR1 LGHNT, CDR2 FRNRAP. The CDR3 region has the DNA TGTGCTAGTGGTTTGGGGCTCTCTGGTTACGAGCAGTACTTC. Translating it yields CASGLGLSGYEQYF.

In this sample, this clonotype turned up many times. The chain links TRBV11-2 to TRBJ2-5; no reliable D call. Germline assignment: CDR1 SGHAT and CDR2 FQNNGV. The V end was cut by 5 bases, the J end by 0 bases, with 19 bases between. The CDR3 runs to 17 residues. This CDR3 is CASSPPVLAMYQETQYF. CDR3 coding DNA: TGTGCCAGCAGCCCCCCTGTTTTGGCGATGTACCAAGAGACCCAGTACTTC.

Only a few counts were recorded for this clonotype. This rearrangement joins TRBV27 to TRBJ2-5; D possibly uses TRBD1 or TRBD2 (5 bases each). This CDR3 has 13 residues. Deletions cut 7 bases from V and 4 bases from J, with 13 bases between. Germline V gene data show CDR1 as MNHEY and CDR2 as SMNVEV (reference sequence). CDR3: CASTPRGRETQYF. DNA of the CDR3: TGTGCCAGCACCCCCCGGGGCAGAGAGACCCAGTACTTC.

This clonotype came up a few times. The chain is built from TRBV10-2 and TRBJ1-5; D is ambiguous. V dropped 3 bases and J dropped 5 bases, with 11 bases sitting between them. CDR3 length: 14 residues. In germline, CDR1 is WSHSY, CDR2 SAAADI. The CDR3 region has the DNA TGCGCCAGCAGTGATATAGGGCTCGATCAGCCCCAGCATTTT. Translation: CASSDIGLDQPQHF.

This clonotype was seen only a few times. This chain links TRBV6-1 with TRBJ1-1; 7 bases align to TRBD1. The CDR3 length is 14 residues. V lost 6 bases, J lost 3 bases, and 7 bases stayed unmatched. Germline CDR1 and CDR2: MNHNS and SASEGT. CDR3 residues: CASRRQGYDTEAFF. CDR3 in DNA: TGTGCCAGCAGGCGACAGGGATATGACACTGAAGCTTTCTTT.

This clonotype showed up just a few times. The gene calls are TRBV12-3 or TRBV12-4 and TRBJ1-2; the D is unclear. The CDR3 length is 13 residues. V lost 6 bases to trimming and J lost 4 bases, with 12 bases between them. Here the CDR3 reads CASSLLRVYGYTF. The CDR3 DNA follows: TGTGCCAGCAGCCTACTAAGGGTCTATGGCTACACCTTC.

The rearrangement uses TRBV24-1 and TRBJ1-4, with D possibly matching TRBD1 (6 bases). The V and J ends lost 5 bases and 8 bases respectively, with 17 bases between them. CDR3 length equals 15 residues. The V gene's germline CDR1 is KGHDR and CDR2 SFDVKD. The CDR3 DNA reads TGTGCCACCAGTGTTTGGGAACAGGGCCACGAAAAACTGTTTTTT. Its protein is CATSVWEQGHEKLFF.

This sequence joins TRBV6-1 and TRBJ1-6; D unclear. Germline V gene lookup returns CDR1 MNHNS and CDR2 SASEGT. Trimming pared 6 bases from V and 0 bases from J, leaving 12 bases between. The CDR3 is 16 amino acids. The CDR3 here is CASRTTRSSYNSPLHF. CDR3 nucleotide sequence: TGTGCCAGCAGGACGACCAGGAGCTCCTATAATTCACCCCTCCACTTT.

This clonotype appeared a few times. J is TRBJ2-5 and V is TRBV6-5, with unresolved D. Trimming pared 0 bases from V and 7 bases from J, leaving 15 bases between. This CDR3 has 15 amino acids. In germline, CDR1 is MNHEY, CDR2 SVGAGI. The CDR3 loop is CASSYSATAFGTQYF. Here the CDR3 DNA reads TGTGCCAGCAGTTACTCAGCGACTGCGTTCGGGACCCAGTACTTC.

The sample holds a few counts of this clonotype. The chain recombines TRBV6-2 or TRBV6-3 with TRBJ2-7; D may be TRBD2 (5 bases). The V end lost 4 bases, the J end lost 2 bases, and 9 bases lay between the germline ends. The CDR3 sequence is 13 residues long. CDR1 MNHEY and CDR2 SVGEGT come from the germline V gene. CDR3 DNA: TGTGCCAGCAGTTCCGGGGTCACCTACGAGCAGTACTTC. It specifies CASSSGVTYEQYF.

The chain employs TRBV7-9 and TRBJ1-1, with D unresolved. CDR1 and CDR2 (germline): SEHNR, FQNEAQ (reference sequence). Between the trimmed V and J ends, which lost 2 bases and 7 bases, there was a span of 8 bases. CDR3 length: 12 residues. The CDR3 coding sequence is TGTGCCAGCAGCTTAAAAGGAATTGAAGCTTTCTTT. Amino acid sequence: CASSLKGIEAFF.

The chain has TRBV20-1 and TRBJ2-6, with D perhaps TRBD1 (6 bases). This CDR3 region has 14 residues. The V gene's germline CDR1 is DFQATT and CDR2 SNEGSKA (reference sequence). The V end lost 3 bases, the J end lost 1 base, and 7 bases lay between the germline ends. The chain's CDR3 is CSASDRSGANVLTF. The CDR3 DNA sequence: TGCAGTGCTAGTGACAGGTCTGGGGCCAACGTCCTGACTTTC.